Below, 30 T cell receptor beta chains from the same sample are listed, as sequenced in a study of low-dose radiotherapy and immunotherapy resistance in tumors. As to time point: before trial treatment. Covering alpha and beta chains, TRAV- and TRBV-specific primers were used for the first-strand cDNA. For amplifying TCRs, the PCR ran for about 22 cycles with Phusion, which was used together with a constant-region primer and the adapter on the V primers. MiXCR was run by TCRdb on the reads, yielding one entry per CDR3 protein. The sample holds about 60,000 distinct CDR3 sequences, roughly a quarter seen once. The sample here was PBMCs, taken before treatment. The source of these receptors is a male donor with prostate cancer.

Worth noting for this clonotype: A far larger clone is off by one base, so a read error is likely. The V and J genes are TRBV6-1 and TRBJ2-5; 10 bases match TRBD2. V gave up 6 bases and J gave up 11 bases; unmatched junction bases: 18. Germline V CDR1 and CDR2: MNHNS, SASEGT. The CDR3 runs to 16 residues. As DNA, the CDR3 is TGTGCCAGCAGGATAAGCGGGAGGGGTCGTTACAATGAGCAGTACTTC. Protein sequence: CASRISGRGRYNEQYF.

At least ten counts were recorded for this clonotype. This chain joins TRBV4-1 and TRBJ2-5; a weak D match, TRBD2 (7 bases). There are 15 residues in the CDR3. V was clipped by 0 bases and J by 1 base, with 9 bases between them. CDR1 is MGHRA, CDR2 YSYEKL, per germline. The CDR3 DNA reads TGCGCCAGCAGCCAAGACGGGGGGCCCCAAGAGACCCAGTACTTC. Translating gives CASSQDGGPQETQYF.

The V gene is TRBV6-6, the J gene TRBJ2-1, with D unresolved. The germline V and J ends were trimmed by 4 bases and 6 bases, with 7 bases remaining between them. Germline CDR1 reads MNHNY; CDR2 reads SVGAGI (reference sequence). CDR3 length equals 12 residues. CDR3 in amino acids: CASSFTSNEQFF. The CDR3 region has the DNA TGTGCCAGCAGTTTTACAAGCAATGAGCAGTTCTTC.

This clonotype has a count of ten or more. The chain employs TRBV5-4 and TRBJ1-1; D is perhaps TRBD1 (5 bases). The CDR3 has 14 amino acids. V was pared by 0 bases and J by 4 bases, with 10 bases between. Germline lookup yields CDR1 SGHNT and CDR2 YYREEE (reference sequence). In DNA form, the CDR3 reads TGTGCCAGCAGCTTGGATCAGGGCCCCACTGAAGCTTTCTTT. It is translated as CASSLDQGPTEAFF.

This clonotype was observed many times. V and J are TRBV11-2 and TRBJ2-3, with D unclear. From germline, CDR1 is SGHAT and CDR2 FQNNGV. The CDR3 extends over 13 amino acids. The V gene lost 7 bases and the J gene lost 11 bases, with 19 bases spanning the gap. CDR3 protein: CASTNPSQGGQYF. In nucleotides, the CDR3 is TGTGCCAGCACCAACCCCTCGCAAGGTGGGCAGTATTTT.

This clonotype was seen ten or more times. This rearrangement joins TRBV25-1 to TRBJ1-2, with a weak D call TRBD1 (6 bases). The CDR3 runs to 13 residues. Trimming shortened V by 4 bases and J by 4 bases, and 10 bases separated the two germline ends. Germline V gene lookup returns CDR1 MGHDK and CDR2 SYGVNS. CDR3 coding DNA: TGTGCCAGCAGTGGGATGACAGGCTATGGCTACACCTTC. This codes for CASSGMTGYGYTF.

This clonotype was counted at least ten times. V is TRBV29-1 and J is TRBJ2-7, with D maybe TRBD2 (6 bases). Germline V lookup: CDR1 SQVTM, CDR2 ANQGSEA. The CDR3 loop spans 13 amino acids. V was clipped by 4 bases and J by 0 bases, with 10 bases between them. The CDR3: CSVVSGSSYEQYF. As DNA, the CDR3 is TGCAGCGTTGTAAGCGGGTCCTCCTACGAGCAGTACTTC.

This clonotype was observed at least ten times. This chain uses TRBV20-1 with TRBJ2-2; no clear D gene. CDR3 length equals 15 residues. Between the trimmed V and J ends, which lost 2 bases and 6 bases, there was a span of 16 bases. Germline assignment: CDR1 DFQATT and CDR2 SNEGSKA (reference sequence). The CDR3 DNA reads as TGCAGTGCTAGACCGGGCTTCACGGAGCCCGGGGAGCTGTTTTTT. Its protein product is CSARPGFTEPGELFF.

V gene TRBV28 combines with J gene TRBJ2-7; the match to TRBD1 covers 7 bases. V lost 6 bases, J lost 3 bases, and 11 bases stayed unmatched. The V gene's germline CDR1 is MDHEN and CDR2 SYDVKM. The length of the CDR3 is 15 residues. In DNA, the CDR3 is TGTGCCAGCAGCCTTCACGGGACAGAAAGCTACGAGCAGTACTTC. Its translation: CASSLHGTESYEQYF.

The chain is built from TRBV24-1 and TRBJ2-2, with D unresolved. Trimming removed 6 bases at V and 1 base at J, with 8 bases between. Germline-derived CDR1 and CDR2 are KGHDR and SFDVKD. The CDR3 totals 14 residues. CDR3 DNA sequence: TGTGCCACCAGTTCGGGCCAGAACACCGGGGAGCTGTTTTTT. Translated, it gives CATSSGQNTGELFF.

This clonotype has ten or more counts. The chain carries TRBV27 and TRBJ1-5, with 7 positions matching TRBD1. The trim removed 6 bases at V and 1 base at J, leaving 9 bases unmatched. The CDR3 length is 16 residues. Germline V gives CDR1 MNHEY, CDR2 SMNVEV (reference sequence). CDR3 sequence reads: CASRPQKTGSNQPQHF. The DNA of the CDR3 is TGTGCCAGCAGACCCCAAAAGACAGGGAGCAATCAGCCCCAGCATTTT.

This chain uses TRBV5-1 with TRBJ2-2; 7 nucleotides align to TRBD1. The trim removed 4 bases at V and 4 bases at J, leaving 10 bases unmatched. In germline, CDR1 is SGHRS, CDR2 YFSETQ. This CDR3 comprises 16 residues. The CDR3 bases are TGCGCCAGCAGCACGGATCCGACAGGGATCACCGGGGAGCTGTTTTTT. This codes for CASSTDPTGITGELFF.

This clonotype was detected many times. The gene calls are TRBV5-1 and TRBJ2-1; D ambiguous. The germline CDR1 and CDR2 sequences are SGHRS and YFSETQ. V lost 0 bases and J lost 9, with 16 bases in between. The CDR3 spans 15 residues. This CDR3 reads CASSLDQRNGGEQFF. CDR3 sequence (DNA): TGCGCCAGCAGCTTGGACCAGCGAAACGGTGGTGAGCAGTTCTTC.

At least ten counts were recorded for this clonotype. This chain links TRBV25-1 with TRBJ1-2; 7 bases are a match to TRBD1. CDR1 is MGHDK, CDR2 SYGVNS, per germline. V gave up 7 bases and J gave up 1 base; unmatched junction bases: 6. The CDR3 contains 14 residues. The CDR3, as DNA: TGTGCCAGCACCGGGACAGATTATAACTATGGCTACACCTTC. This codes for CASTGTDYNYGYTF.

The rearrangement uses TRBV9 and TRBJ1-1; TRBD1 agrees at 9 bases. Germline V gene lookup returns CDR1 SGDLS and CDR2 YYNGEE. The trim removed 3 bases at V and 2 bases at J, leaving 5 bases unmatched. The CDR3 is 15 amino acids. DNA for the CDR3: TGTGCCAGCAGCGCTGCGACAGGGGGAAACACTGAAGCTTTCTTT. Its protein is CASSAATGGNTEAFF.

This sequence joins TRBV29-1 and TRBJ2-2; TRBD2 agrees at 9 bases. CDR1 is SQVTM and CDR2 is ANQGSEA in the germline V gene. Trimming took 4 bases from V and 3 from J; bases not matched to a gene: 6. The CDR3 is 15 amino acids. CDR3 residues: CSVGGAGGDTGELFF. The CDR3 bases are TGCAGCGTTGGAGGGGCGGGAGGGGACACCGGGGAGCTGTTTTTT.

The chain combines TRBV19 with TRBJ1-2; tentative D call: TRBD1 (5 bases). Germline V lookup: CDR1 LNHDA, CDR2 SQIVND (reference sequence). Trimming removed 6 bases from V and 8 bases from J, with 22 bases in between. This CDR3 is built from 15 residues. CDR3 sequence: CASSPTWDARAGYTF. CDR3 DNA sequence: TGTGCCAGTAGCCCGACTTGGGACGCCCGAGCCGGCTACACCTTC. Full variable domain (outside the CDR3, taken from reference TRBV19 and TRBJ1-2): DGGITQSPKYLFRKEGQNVTLSCEQNLNHDAMYWYRQDPGQGLRLIYYSQIVNDFQKGDIAEGYSVSREKKESFPLTVTSAQKNPTAFYLCASSPTWDARAGYTFGSGTRLTVV.

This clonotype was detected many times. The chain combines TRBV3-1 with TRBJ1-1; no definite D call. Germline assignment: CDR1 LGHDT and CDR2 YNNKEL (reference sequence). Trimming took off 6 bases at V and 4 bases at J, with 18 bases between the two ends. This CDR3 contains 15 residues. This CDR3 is CASRPQVSRGTEAFF. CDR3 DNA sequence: TGTGCCAGCAGACCTCAGGTGTCCCGGGGCACTGAAGCTTTCTTT.

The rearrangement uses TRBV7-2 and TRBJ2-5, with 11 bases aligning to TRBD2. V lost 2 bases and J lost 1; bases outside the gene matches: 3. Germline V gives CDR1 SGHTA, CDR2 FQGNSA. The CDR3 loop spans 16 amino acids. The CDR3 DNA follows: TGTGCCAGCAGCTTATCGCTAGCGGGGGGCCAAGAGACCCAGTACTTC. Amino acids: CASSLSLAGGQETQYF.

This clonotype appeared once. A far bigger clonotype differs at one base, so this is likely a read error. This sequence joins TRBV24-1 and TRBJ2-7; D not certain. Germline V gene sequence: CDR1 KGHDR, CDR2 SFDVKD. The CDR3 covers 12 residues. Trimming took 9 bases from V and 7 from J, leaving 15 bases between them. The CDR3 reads CATEGTYNEQYF. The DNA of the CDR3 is TGTGCCACCGAAGGAACCTACAATGAGCAGTACTTC.

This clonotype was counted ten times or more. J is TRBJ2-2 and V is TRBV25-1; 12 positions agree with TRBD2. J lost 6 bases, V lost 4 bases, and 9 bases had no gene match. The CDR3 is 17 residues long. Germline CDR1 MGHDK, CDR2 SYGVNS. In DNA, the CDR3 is TGTGCCAGCAGTGCACCGGGACTAGCGGGTTTCGCCGGGGAGCTGTTTTTT. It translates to CASSAPGLAGFAGELFF.

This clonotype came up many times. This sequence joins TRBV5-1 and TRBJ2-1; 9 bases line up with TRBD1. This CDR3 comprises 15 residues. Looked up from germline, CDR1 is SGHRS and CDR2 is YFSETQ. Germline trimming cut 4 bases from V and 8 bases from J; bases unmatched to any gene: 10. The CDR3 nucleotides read TGCGCCAGCAGCCCGGGACAGGGATTCCCCCATGAGCAGTTCTTC. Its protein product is CASSPGQGFPHEQFF.

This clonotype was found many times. Here the CDR3 DNA reads TGCGCCAGCAGCTTGTCAACTAGCGGAAGCTCCTACAATGAGCAGTTCTTC. Encoded protein: CASSLSTSGSSYNEQFF. V gene TRBV5-1 combines with J gene TRBJ2-1; TRBD2 matches 8 bases. Trimming at V came to 1 base and at J to 0 bases, leaving 6 bases not matched to a gene. The V gene's germline CDR1 is SGHRS and CDR2 YFSETQ. This CDR3 contains 17 residues.

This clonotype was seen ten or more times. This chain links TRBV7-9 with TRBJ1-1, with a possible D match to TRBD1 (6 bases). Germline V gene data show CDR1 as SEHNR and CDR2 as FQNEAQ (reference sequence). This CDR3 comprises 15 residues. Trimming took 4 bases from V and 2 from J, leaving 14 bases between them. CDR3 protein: CASSSGGGINTEAFF. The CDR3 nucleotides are TGTGCCAGCAGCTCCGGAGGGGGGATTAACACTGAAGCTTTCTTT.

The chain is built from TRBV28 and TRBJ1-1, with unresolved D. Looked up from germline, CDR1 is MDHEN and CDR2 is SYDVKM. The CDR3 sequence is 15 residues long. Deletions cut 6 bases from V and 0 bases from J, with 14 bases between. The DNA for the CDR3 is TGTGCCAGCAGCCCCCAGAGTACCATGAACACTGAAGCTTTCTTT. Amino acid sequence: CASSPQSTMNTEAFF. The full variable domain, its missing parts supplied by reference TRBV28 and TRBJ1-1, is DVKVTQSSRYLVKRTGEKVFLECVQDMDHENMFWYRQDPGLGLRLIYFSYDVKMKEKGDIPEGYSVSREKKERFSLILESASTNQTSMYLCASSPQSTMNTEAFFGQGTRLTVV.

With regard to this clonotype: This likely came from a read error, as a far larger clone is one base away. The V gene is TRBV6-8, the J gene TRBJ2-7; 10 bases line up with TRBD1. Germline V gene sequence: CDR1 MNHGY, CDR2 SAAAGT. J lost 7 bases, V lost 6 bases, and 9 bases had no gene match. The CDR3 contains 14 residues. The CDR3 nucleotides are TGTGCCAGCAGCCGGGACAGGGGAATAAATGAGCAGTACTTC. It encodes CASSRDRGINEQYF.

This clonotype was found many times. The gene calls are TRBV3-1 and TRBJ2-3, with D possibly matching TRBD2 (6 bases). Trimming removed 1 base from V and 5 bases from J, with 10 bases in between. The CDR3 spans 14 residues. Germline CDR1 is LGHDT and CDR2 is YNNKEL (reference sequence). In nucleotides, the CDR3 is TGTGCCAGCAGCCAAGTGGAGGGTATAGATACGCAGTATTTT. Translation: CASSQVEGIDTQYF.

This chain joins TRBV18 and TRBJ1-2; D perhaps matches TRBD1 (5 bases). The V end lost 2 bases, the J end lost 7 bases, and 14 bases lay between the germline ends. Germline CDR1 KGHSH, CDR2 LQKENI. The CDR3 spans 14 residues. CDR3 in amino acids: CASSPSPGLGGYTF. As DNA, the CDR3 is TGTGCCAGCTCACCATCCCCAGGGCTTGGTGGCTACACCTTC.

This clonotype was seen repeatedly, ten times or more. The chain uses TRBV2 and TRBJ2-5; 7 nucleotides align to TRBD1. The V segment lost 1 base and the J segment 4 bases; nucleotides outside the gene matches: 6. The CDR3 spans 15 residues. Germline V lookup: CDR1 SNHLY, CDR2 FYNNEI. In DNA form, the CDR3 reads TGTGCCAGCAGTGAAGAGAGGGGGCTTGGAGAGACCCAGTACTTC. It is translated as CASSEERGLGETQYF.

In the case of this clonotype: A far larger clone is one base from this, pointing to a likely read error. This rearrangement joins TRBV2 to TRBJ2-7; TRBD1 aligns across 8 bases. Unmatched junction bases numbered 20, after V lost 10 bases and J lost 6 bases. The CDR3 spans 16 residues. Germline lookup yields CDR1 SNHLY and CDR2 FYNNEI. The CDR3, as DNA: TGTGCCAACAGCTCCACGCCATGGGACAGGAGGAGCGAGCAGTACTTC. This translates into CANSSTPWDRRSEQYF.